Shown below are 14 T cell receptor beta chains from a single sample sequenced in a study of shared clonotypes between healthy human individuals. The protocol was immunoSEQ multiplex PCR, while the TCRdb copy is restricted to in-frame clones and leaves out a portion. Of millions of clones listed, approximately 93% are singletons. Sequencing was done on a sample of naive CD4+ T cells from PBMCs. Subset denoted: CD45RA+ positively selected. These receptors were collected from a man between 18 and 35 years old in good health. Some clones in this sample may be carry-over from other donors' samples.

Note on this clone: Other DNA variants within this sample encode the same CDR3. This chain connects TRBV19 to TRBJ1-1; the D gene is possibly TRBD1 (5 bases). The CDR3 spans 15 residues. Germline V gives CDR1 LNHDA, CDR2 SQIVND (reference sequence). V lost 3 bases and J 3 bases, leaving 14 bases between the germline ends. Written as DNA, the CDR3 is TGTGCCAGTAGTATCGAGGCAGGGAGGTACACTGAAGCTTTCTTT. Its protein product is CASSIEAGRYTEAFF.

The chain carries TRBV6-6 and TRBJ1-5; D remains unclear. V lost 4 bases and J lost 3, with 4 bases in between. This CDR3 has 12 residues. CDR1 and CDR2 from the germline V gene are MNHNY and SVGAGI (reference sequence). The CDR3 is CASSFINQPQHF. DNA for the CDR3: TGTGCCAGCAGTTTTATCAATCAGCCCCAGCATTTT.

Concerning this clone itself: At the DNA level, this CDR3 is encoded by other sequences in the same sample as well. CDR3 protein: CASSYSGDQPQHF. CDR3 sequence (DNA): TGTGCCAGCAGTTACTCGGGGGATCAGCCCCAGCATTTT. The J gene is TRBJ1-5, the V gene TRBV6-5; possible D gene TRBD1, 5 bases. V gave up 0 bases and J gave up 5 bases, with 5 bases separating them. Germline V CDR1 and CDR2: MNHEY, SVGAGI. This CDR3 is built from 13 residues.

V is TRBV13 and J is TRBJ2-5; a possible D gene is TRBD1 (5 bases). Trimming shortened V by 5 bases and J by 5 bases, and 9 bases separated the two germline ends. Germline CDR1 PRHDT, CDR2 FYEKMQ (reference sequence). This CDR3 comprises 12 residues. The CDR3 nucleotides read TGTGCCAGCAGCGGGGCACGGGAGACCCAGTACTTC. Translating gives CASSGARETQYF.

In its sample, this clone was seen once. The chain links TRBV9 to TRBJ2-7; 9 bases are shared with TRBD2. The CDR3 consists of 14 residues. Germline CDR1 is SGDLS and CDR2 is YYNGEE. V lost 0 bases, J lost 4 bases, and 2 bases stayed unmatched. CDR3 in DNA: TGTGCCAGCAGCGTAGGAAGCGGGAGGTACGAGCAGTACTTC. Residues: CASSVGSGRYEQYF.

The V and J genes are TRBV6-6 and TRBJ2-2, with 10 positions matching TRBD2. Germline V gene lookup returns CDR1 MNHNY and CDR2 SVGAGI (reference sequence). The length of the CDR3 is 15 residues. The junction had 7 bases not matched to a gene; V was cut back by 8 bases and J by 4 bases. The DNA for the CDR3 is TGTGCCAGCGGACTACTAGCGGGGACCACCGGGGAGCTGTTTTTT. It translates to CASGLLAGTTGELFF.

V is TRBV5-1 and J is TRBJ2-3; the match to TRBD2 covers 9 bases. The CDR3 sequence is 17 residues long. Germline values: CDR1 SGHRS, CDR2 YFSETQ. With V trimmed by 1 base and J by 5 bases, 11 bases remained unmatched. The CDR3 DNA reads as TGCGCCAGCAGCTTGCTAAAGCTAGCGGGGTTCGAAGATACGCAGTATTTT. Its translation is CASSLLKLAGFEDTQYF.

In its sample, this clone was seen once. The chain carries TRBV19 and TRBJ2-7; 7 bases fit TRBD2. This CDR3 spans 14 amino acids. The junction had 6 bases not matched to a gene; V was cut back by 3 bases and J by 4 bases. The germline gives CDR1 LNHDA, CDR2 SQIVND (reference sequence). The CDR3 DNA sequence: TGTGCCAGTAGTATGGCTAGCGGAGCATACGAGCAGTACTTC. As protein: CASSMASGAYEQYF.

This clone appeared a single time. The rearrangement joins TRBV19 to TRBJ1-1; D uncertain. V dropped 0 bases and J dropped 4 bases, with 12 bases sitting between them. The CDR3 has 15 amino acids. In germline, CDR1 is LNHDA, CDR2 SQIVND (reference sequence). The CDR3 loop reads CASSIEVLGSTEAFF. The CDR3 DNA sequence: TGTGCCAGTAGTATAGAGGTCCTGGGTAGCACTGAAGCTTTCTTT.

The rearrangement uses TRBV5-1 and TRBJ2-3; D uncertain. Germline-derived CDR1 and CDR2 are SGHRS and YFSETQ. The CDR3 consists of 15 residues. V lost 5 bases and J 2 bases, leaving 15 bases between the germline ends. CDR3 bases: TGCGCCAGCAGTACCTCACCAGGTAACACAGATACGCAGTATTTT. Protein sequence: CASSTSPGNTDTQYF.

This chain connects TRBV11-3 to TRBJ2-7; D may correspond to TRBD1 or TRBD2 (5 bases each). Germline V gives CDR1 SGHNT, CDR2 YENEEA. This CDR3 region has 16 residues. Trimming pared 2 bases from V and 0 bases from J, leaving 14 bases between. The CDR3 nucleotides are TGTGCCAGCAGCTTAATCCCGGGACGGATCTCCTACGAGCAGTACTTC. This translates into CASSLIPGRISYEQYF.

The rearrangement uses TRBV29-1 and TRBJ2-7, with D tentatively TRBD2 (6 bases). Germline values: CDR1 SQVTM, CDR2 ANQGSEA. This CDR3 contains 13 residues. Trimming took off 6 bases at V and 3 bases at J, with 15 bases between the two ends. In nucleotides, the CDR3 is TGCAGCGTCGTCACCGGGACTGACTACGAGCAGTACTTC. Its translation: CSVVTGTDYEQYF.

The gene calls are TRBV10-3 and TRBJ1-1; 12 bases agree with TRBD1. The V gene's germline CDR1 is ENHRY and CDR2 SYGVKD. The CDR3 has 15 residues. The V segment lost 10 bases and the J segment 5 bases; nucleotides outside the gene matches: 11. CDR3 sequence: CATGTGGYSGTEAFF. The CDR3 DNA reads TGTGCCACCGGGACAGGGGGCTACAGCGGTACTGAAGCTTTCTTT.

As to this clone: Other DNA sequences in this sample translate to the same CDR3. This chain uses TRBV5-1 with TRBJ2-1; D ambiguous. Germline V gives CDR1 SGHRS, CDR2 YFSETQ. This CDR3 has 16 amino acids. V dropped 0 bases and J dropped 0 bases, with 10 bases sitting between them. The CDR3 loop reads CASSLDPTSSYNEQFF. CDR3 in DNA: TGCGCCAGCAGCTTGGATCCGACGAGCTCCTACAATGAGCAGTTCTTC. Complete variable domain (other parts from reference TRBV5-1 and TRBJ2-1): KAGVTQTPRYLIKTRGQQVTLSCSPISGHRSVSWYQQTPGQGLQFLFEYFSETQRNKGNFPGRFSGRQFSNSRSEMNVSTLELGDSALYLCASSLDPTSSYNEQFFGPGTRLTVL.